This T cell receptor (beta chain) is from a study of CD8 T cells in ankylosing spondylitis. Study conclusions and caveats: Ankylosing spondylitis blood appeared to carry a characteristic TCR beta motif of 7 or 8 highly homologous variants. Disease-linked clones were found to be CD8+ and relatively rare in peripheral blood.

This clonotype was seen a handful of times. What it binds is unknown. TCRdb reprocessed the 5' RACE reads with MiXCR, giving one entry per CDR3 protein. The sample holds more than 600,000 distinct CDR3 sequences, over 15% seen once. The germline CDR1 and CDR2 sequences are SGHDT and YYEEEE. There are 15 residues in the CDR3. Trimming cost V 5 bases and J 4 bases; bases outside gene matches: 6. Sequencing was performed on blood, either unsorted or a sorted T cell fraction (not recorded which). The chain carries TRBV5-6 and TRBJ2-1; 10 nucleotides agree with TRBD2. The receptor was derived from a male donor with ankylosing spondylitis. The CDR3 nucleotides are TGTGCCAGCAGTAGGCTAGCGGGAGCTTACAATGAGCAGTTCTTC. This codes for CASSRLAGAYNEQFF.